The entry below gives a single TCR beta chain sequence along with its context. Its specific antigen is unknown. No qualities accompany the bases; no much larger clone lies one base away. What the time point label conveys for this sample: 2013-2014 season, 7 days after vaccination. TCRB sequencing was used to follow sorted CD4 subsets from the blood of adults before and after they were given the seasonal inactivated influenza vaccine (Fluvarix). To be eligible, subjects had to be community-dwelling and could not have received an influenza vaccine during the previous 6 months. Exclusions included influenza vaccine contraindications, substance abuse, HIV/AIDS, active malignancy, immunomodulatory medication and active illness such as respiratory infection. Between about 35 and 110 mL of blood was sampled per time point. Non-naive CD4+CXCR5+PD-1+ cells were defined as circulating Tfh and were sorted into two fractions, ICOS+CD38+ and ICOS-CD38-. Either Ficoll-Paque PLUS or SepMate separation was used to isolate PBMC. Before DNA was extracted, the cell subsets were sorted from PBMC using a BD FACS Aria.

The CDR1 and CDR2 encoded by the germline V gene are SGHRS and YFSETQ. Including cysteine and phenylalanine, the CDR3 has 15 amino acids. Only the CDR3 DNA stays, 45 bases, in frame from base 1. V ends up 0 bases short and J 6 bases short, with an unmatched junction base count of 8. The data originate from a study of follicular helper T cells after annual influenza vaccination (dated by TCRdb to the late 2010s). Looking at the study overall: Blood was drawn on days 0, 7 and 28 after each seasonal influenza vaccination. Multi-year samples were obtained from 6 or 7 subjects, with two vaccination seasons covered for a few subjects and three seasons covered for two subjects. To look at recall of cTfh clones, some subjects were tracked through successive annual vaccinations covering the 2013-2014, 2014-2015 and 2015-2016 seasons. Samples from 2013-2014 were cryopreserved, whereas samples from 2015 were processed immediately after collection. One week after vaccination, a second recruited cohort of eleven to twelve subjects (Table S1) displayed a similar ICOS+CD38+ cTfh response.

Library construction relied on the immunoSEQ multiplex PCR assay. Adaptive Biotechnologies carried out TCRB amplification, library preparation, sequencing and preliminary bioinformatics at Survey level resolution. TCRB sequencing used multiplex PCR amplification of genomic DNA from sorted cTfh populations. The study's processing was this. Clonality was computed in R as 1 minus normalized Shannon entropy; the Gini index was calculated with the R package ineq. Overlap score was defined as the summed counts of shared sequences divided by the total counts of all sequences in both compared samples. Fisher's exact test, with an assumed theoretical repertoire of 10^7 TCRB sequences, was used to assess the significance of shared clonotypes. The immuneACCESS repertoire file appears here via TCRdb, limited to in-frame rearrangements. These files lack a portion of the clones; in checked studies, under half of the deficit traces to unresolved V genes, and the cause of the others is not known. For V, J and clone size, that table is used; D and trimming come from the DNA. This sample lists 550 to 650 clones; 80% to 90% were detected once. The ten largest clones add up to 5.9% of the sample.

Paper-wide results and their limitations: Day 7 ICOS+CD38+ clones were most often found later in ICOS-CD38- cTfh, suggesting that subset may serve as a memory reservoir. ICOS+CD38+ cTfh clonality correlated with the frequency of that population, and its change correlated with the change in circulating plasmablast frequency. With successive annual vaccinations, a recurrent oligoclonal ICOS+CD38+ cTfh response was recalled, and this response contained tetramer and AIM influenza-specific clonotypes. Because only 10-20% of the analyzed cells gave productive TCRB sequences, there was no way to sample rare clonotypes.

This clonotype was obtained from an adult who received the influenza vaccine. The chain links TRBV5-1 with TRBJ1-1; TRBD1 agrees with 7 junctional bases. This material consisted of CXCR5+ CD38+ circulating T follicular helper cells from blood, taken 7 days after influenza vaccination. Reading the label with the study, this specimen's cell subset or site is: circulating Tfh, non-naive CD4+CXCR5+PD-1+ (ICOS+CD38+ or ICOS-CD38-). DNA sequence: TGCGCCAGCAGCTTGGGGACTGGACAGGCGCCTGAAGCTTTCTTT. Its coded protein is CASSLGTGQAPEAFF.